This TCR beta chain was retrieved from a study of tumor-infiltrating lymphocytes in primary liver carcinoma. Starting from around 510 ng of total RNA, TCR beta cDNA was produced with a primer in the constant region. ARM-PCR, slightly modified, supplied the TCR beta libraries through three nested multiplex PCR rounds. TRBV1-TRBV30 forward primers paired with a C-beta reverse primer drove the first two PCR rounds, about 9 cycles each. TCRdb re-called the multiplex PCR reads with MiXCR, one entry per CDR3 protein. The sample has 45,000 or so distinct CDR3 sequences, roughly 73% seen once. Co-extraction of RNA and DNA was performed on about 20-32 mg of unsorted bulk tissue. Germline CDR1 SQVTM, CDR2 ANQGSEA. With 6 bases removed from V and 4 bases from J, the gap between germline ends came to 18 bases. The CDR3 extends over 14 amino acids.

This clonotype was obtained from a middle-aged man with primary liver carcinoma and hepatitis B virus infection. The chain carries TRBV29-1 and TRBJ1-2; D unclear. The material sequenced was liver tumor tissue from sampling region 2. Stated subset: tumor region T2, inferior pole. This chain's CDR3 is CSVKFELSIYGYTF. As DNA, the CDR3 is TGCAGCGTCAAGTTTGAACTGTCAATCTATGGCTACACCTTC.